This T cell receptor (beta chain) was found in a study of human T cells and chemical hapten exposure. Notes on the study in general: Among expanded TCRs, significantly more large CDR3 similarity clusters formed than among controls.

Time point indicated: patch test 3, about 24 weeks after DPC sensitization. The sample's treatment: therapeutic diphenylcyclopropenone sensitization with weekly scalp DPC. After removal of 6 bases from V and 1 base from J, the junction contained 10 bases not matched to a gene. The CDR3 runs to 17 residues. TCRdb re-called the RACE reads through MiXCR, storing one row per CDR3 protein. The table lists tens of thousands of distinct CDR3 sequences, 10% to 15% of them singletons, with more than 4.5% in the top ten. Remarks on this clonotype: Its cognate antigen is unknown.

The chain has TRBV12-3 or TRBV12-4 and TRBJ2-2, with 8 bases aligning to TRBD2. The sample here was whole blood, taken in connection with sensitization to the hapten diphenylcyclopropenone (DPC). The TCR sequence derives from a woman aged 50 to 60 with alopecia areata. Some clones in this sample may be carry-over from other donors' samples. The chain's CDR3 is CASSLQLSGRNTGELFF. Here the CDR3 DNA reads TGTGCCAGCAGCCTACAGTTGAGCGGGAGGAACACCGGGGAGCTGTTTTTT.